One and the same sample provided the 20 T cell receptor beta chains below, sequenced in a study of blood T cell repertoires in COVID-19 (dated by TCRdb to 2020 to 2021). Libraries were made using the immunoSEQ multiplex PCR assay. TCRdb provides this immuneACCESS table in a form limited to in-frame rearrangements. Some clones are lacking; in checked studies, under half of them reflect an unresolved V gene, and why the rest are absent is not known. Within this sample are some 250,000 clones, with roughly 80% of them counted one time only. The ten biggest clones cover roughly an eighth of the sample. Material: peripheral blood. These receptors came from a woman aged 60-75 years with active or convalescent COVID-19.

The gene calls are TRBV9 and TRBJ2-3, with D tentatively TRBD2 (6 bases). CDR1 and CDR2 from the germline V gene are SGDLS and YYNGEE. There are 18 residues in the CDR3. Trimming stripped 7 bases from V and 2 bases from J, with 26 bases between. The CDR3 protein is CASGRTPRDFMTTDTQYF. The CDR3 DNA reads TGTGCCAGCGGACGCACTCCCCGGGACTTCATGACCACAGATACGCAGTATTTT.

This sequence joins TRBV13 and TRBJ2-2; D may be TRBD2 (5 bases). Trimming stripped 0 bases from V and 3 bases from J, with 17 bases between. This CDR3 has 18 amino acids. The germline gives CDR1 PRHDT, CDR2 FYEKMQ (reference sequence). In nucleotides, the CDR3 is TGTGCCAGCAGCTTAGGCCTAGCTGTTGGTAGCGACACCGGGGAGCTGTTTTTT. Translated: CASSLGLAVGSDTGELFF.

V is TRBV28 and J is TRBJ2-3; TRBD2 matches 12 bases. The trim removed 4 bases at V and 5 bases at J, leaving 10 bases unmatched. The germline gives CDR1 MDHEN, CDR2 SYDVKM. The CDR3 totals 17 residues. CDR3 sequence (DNA): TGTGCCAGCAGTTCCCCCACTAGCGGGGGGCAGGGAGATACGCAGTATTTT. Translating it yields CASSSPTSGGQGDTQYF.

Only a few counts were recorded for this clone. This chain connects TRBV29-1 to TRBJ2-4, with 9 positions matching TRBD1. V lost 2 bases, J lost 9 bases, and 8 bases stayed unmatched. CDR3 length: 14 amino acids. Germline CDR1 reads SQVTM; CDR2 reads ANQGSEA. CDR3: CSVENRGRDGIQYF. The DNA of the CDR3 is TGCAGCGTTGAAAACAGGGGGCGCGACGGCATTCAGTACTTC.

This chain links TRBV10-1 with TRBJ2-1; 7 bases align to TRBD1. Per the germline V gene, CDR1 is WNHNN and CDR2 is SYGVQD (reference sequence). Trimming cost V 5 bases and J 6 bases; bases outside gene matches: 4. The CDR3 totals 13 residues. CDR3 residues: CASSPGQVNEQFF. The CDR3 DNA sequence: TGCGCCAGCAGTCCTGGACAGGTCAATGAGCAGTTCTTC.

The chain joins TRBV2 to TRBJ2-1; 8 nucleotides line up with TRBD1. Germline V gene lookup returns CDR1 SNHLY and CDR2 FYNNEI. The length of the CDR3 is 13 residues. After removal of 7 bases from V and 9 bases from J, the junction contained 8 bases not matched to a gene. CDR3 in DNA: TGTGCCAGCAACGGACAGGGAAGGAGTGAGCAGTTCTTC. It is translated as CASNGQGRSEQFF.

This clone was counted only a few times. The V and J genes are TRBV11-2 and TRBJ1-2, with D perhaps matching TRBD1 (5 bases). CDR1 and CDR2 from the germline V gene are SGHAT and FQNNGV. Trimming pared 5 bases from V and 5 bases from J, leaving 21 bases between. The CDR3 totals 16 residues. Here the CDR3 reads CASSLGLLLGVYGYTF. CDR3 coding DNA: TGTGCCAGCAGCCTGGGACTCCTCCTCGGGGTTTATGGCTACACCTTC.

This clone appeared a single time. The rearrangement links TRBV14 to TRBJ2-1; TRBD2 aligns across 9 bases. Germline values: CDR1 SGHDN, CDR2 FVKESK. V shed 5 bases, J shed 9 bases, and the junction held 14 bases outside the gene matches. The CDR3 covers 16 residues. In nucleotides, the CDR3 is TGTGCCAGCAGCTCGAAGAGGGGACTAGCCAATAGTGAGCAGTTCTTC. Protein sequence: CASSSKRGLANSEQFF.

Only a few counts were recorded for this clone. The chain couples TRBV10-3 to TRBJ2-1, with 10 bases fitting TRBD2. The CDR3 has 14 residues. Germline assignment: CDR1 ENHRY and CDR2 SYGVKD. The J segment lost 7 bases and the V segment lost 2 bases, leaving 2 bases of the junction unmatched. This CDR3 is CAISESGGANEQFF. The CDR3 coding sequence is TGTGCCATCAGTGAGAGCGGGGGGGCGAATGAGCAGTTCTTC.

V is TRBV6-5 and J is TRBJ2-7, with D possibly matching TRBD1 (6 bases). The CDR3 covers 12 residues. CDR1 and CDR2 (germline): MNHEY, SVGAGI. The germline V and J ends were trimmed by 6 bases and 8 bases, with 14 bases remaining between them. The CDR3 loop reads CASSQTGFKQYF. The CDR3 coding sequence is TGTGCCAGCAGCCAAACAGGGTTCAAGCAGTACTTC.

The chain combines TRBV20-1 with TRBJ2-5, with unresolved D. This CDR3 is built from 11 residues. Per germline, CDR1 DFQATT and CDR2 SNEGSKA (reference sequence). V was cut by 7 bases and J by 0 bases, with 6 bases left in between. The CDR3 is CSGGYQETQYF. CDR3 nucleotide sequence: TGCAGTGGAGGCTACCAAGAGACCCAGTACTTC.

This chain joins TRBV11-2 and TRBJ2-5, with unresolved D. The germline V gene has CDR1 SGHAT and CDR2 FQNNGV. The CDR3 loop spans 14 amino acids. Trimming took 8 bases from V and 7 from J, leaving 20 bases between them. The CDR3 protein is CASSAATGGGTQYF. In DNA form, the CDR3 reads TGTGCCAGCTCCGCCGCGACCGGCGGCGGGACCCAGTACTTC.

This clone was seen only a few times. This chain connects TRBV5-4 to TRBJ2-2; D ambiguous. The CDR3 extends over 16 amino acids. Looked up from germline, CDR1 is SGHNT and CDR2 is YYREEE (reference sequence). V lost 4 bases to trimming and J lost 2 bases, with 15 bases between them. This CDR3 reads CASSPPVTSNTGELFF. DNA of the CDR3: TGTGCCAGCAGCCCCCCCGTGACATCAAACACCGGGGAGCTGTTTTTT.

This clone was detected once. The rearrangement joins TRBV3-1 (or the pseudogene TRBV3-2) to TRBJ2-3; 12 bases map to TRBD2. Looked up from germline, CDR1 is LGHDT and CDR2 is YNNKEL (reference sequence). CDR3 length: 16 amino acids. Germline trimming cut 4 bases from V and 6 bases from J; bases unmatched to any gene: 8. CDR3 amino acids: CASSLLAGGPRDTQYF. In nucleotides, the CDR3 is TGTGCCAGCAGCCTTCTAGCGGGGGGGCCAAGGGATACGCAGTATTTT.

V usage is TRBV30 and J usage is TRBJ1-1; tentative D call: TRBD1 (6 bases). CDR3 length equals 15 residues. Germline loops: CDR1 GTSNPN, CDR2 SVGIG (reference sequence). The V and J ends lost 0 bases and 1 base respectively, with 12 bases between them. Written as DNA, the CDR3 is TGTGCCTGGAGTGTAAGCCCCAGGGGGAACACTGAAGCTTTCTTT. As protein: CAWSVSPRGNTEAFF. Full variable domain (remainder filled in from reference TRBV30 and TRBJ1-1): SQTIHQWPATLVQPVGSPLSLECTVEGTSNPNLYWYRQAAGRGLQLLFYSVGIGQISSEVPQNLSASRPQDRQFILSSKKLLLSDSGFYLCAWSVSPRGNTEAFFGQGTRLTVV.

This clone appeared a single time. The chain is built from TRBV7-3 and TRBJ1-1; TRBD1 aligns across 7 bases. This CDR3 has 13 amino acids. V dropped 4 bases and J dropped 4; count of bases not matched to a gene: 3. Germline V gene lookup returns CDR1 SGHTA and CDR2 FQGTGA. CDR3 sequence reads: CASSSGTVTEAFF. In DNA form, the CDR3 reads TGTGCCAGCAGCTCAGGGACAGTCACTGAAGCTTTCTTT.

The rearrangement uses TRBV29-1 and TRBJ1-1; 7 nucleotides line up with TRBD1. The CDR3 runs 12 residues. V trimming: 7 bases; J trimming: 0 bases; junction bases outside the gene matches: 2. Germline CDR1 reads SQVTM; CDR2 reads ANQGSEA. The CDR3 nucleotides are TGCAGCGCCGGGACAGTGAACACTGAAGCTTTCTTT. Residues: CSAGTVNTEAFF.

The rearrangement links TRBV5-1 to TRBJ2-3; 8 positions agree with TRBD2. The CDR3 has 15 residues. Germline CDR1 reads SGHRS; CDR2 reads YFSETQ. V lost 4 bases to trimming and J lost 3 bases; unmatched junction nucleotides: 7. CDR3 sequence (DNA): TGCGCCAGCAGCCCCGGGACTAGGAGGACAGATACGCAGTATTTT. This gives the protein CASSPGTRRTDTQYF.

The chain employs TRBV27 and TRBJ1-1; 8 bases map to TRBD1. The J segment lost 12 bases and the V segment lost 6 bases, leaving 15 bases of the junction unmatched. The CDR3 covers 14 residues. Germline CDR1 and CDR2: MNHEY and SMNVEV (reference sequence). The CDR3 spells CASSLPQGRGRTFF. CDR3 coding DNA: TGTGCCAGCAGCCTACCCCAGGGCAGGGGGCGAACTTTCTTT.

The CDR3: CASRPDRSFEGYTF. The DNA of the CDR3 is TGTGCCAGCAGGCCGGACAGGAGCTTTGAGGGCTACACCTTC. This chain connects TRBV6-5 to TRBJ1-2; TRBD1 matches at 7 bases. The V segment lost 6 bases and the J segment 8 bases; nucleotides outside the gene matches: 12. The CDR3 length is 14 residues. Germline assignment: CDR1 MNHEY and CDR2 SVGAGI.